The entry that follows covers one T cell receptor beta chain sequence. At one end, the junction sequence differs from germline, possibly due to a read error. This sample's RNA came from whole unsorted tissue. A modified ARM-PCR protocol with three rounds of nested PCR amplified TCRbeta. Each CDR3 protein gets one entry after TCRdb re-called the multiplex PCR reads with MiXCR. Of 130,000 or so distinct CDR3 sequences listed, around three fifths were seen once; the top ten hold roughly 13%. This entry belongs to a study of tumor and adjacent non-tumor tissue in lung cancer. This CDR3 has 14 residues. This TCR came from a man aged 25-45 years with non-small cell lung cancer. The sequencing sample was made of lung tumor tissue. This chain uses TRBV12-3 or TRBV12-4 with TRBJ2-1; perhaps TRBD2 as D (7 bases). The CDR3 nucleotides are TGTACCAGCATGAGGGGGGGACAATACAATGAGCAGTTATTC. Translating gives CTSMRGGQYNEQLF.